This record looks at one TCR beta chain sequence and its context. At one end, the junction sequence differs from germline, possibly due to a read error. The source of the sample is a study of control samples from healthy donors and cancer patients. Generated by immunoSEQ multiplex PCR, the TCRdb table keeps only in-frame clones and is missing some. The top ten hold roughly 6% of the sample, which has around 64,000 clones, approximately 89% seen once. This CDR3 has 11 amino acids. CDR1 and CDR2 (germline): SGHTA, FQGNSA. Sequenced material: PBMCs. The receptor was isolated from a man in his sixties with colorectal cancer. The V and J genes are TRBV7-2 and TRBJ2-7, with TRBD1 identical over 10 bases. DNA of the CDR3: TGTGCCAGCAGCTCCGGGACAGGGGACAACTTC. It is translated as CASSSGTGDNF.